The present entry profiles one T cell receptor beta chain with its context. Its antigen has not been determined. Qualities for individual bases were not recorded, and no much larger clone is one base off. According to the study, the label for this sample's time point signals: after neoadjuvant nivolumab, at surgical resection. Patients were newly diagnosed with stage II-IVA oral cavity squamous cell carcinoma and had received no prior systemic or radiation treatment. Everyone in the cohort had locally advanced, HPV-negative oral cavity squamous cell carcinoma. The samples were obtained from a longitudinal correlative study of a single-arm phase II trial testing neoadjuvant nivolumab in oral cavity squamous cell carcinoma. Subject-matched pre- and post-treatment PBMCs and tumors from three responders and three non-responders were subjected to genomic DNA-based TCRbeta sequencing. The Maxwell RSC DNA from Tissue kit was used to isolate genomic DNA from tumor tissue.

This record belongs to a study of neoadjuvant anti-PD-1 for oral cavity cancer (dated by TCRdb to the early 2020s). Notes on the research overall: Three to four biweekly doses of nivolumab at 3 mg/kg were mostly administered to patients before curative-intent surgical resection. A fourth nivolumab dose was given around day 43 to patients without progression, and definitive surgical resection was performed in those patients on days 50-56. An approximately 32% response rate was observed in the parent correlative cohort, in which over 9 patients were included. Under RECIST 1.1, a patient counted as a responder if showing complete response, partial response or stable disease, and as a non-responder if showing progression.

For survey sequencing, tumor libraries mostly used 4.8 ug of input genomic DNA, with two replicates for each sample. Following the manufacturer's instructions, the team built TCRbeta libraries using the immunoSEQ hsTCRbeta kit. The finished libraries were brought together in one pool at approximately 3 nM, which was then read using an Illumina NovaSeq 6000 S4 flow cell. In the authors' own workflow: The immunoSEQ Analyzer was used for raw data preprocessing and quality control. The analysis was restricted to productive rearrangements, with each unique CDR3 amino acid sequence defining a clonotype. Repertoire clonality was estimated as the Gini-Simpson index, which was computed with the R package tcR. Gini indices were compared with Student's t test, and associations with tumor size change were assessed by Pearson correlation. In its TCRdb copy, this immuneACCESS table keeps in-frame sequences only and misses some clones. Where compared with another copy, unresolved V genes explain less than half of these, and the others have no known cause. V, J and clone size are those of that table, while D and trimming were read from the DNA. The sample profile shows 35,000 to 40,000 clones; approximately 40% of them were found once. The top ten constitute about a sixth of the sample.

Study-wide conclusions, independent of this receptor: Only a few patients per response group were included in the TCR analyses, and larger cohorts for validation were called for by the authors. A higher pretreatment blood Treg/Th17 ratio correlated with both higher pretreatment blood TCRbeta clonality and lower post-treatment tumor TCRbeta clonality. Larger post-treatment sizes of preexisting intratumoral clones correlated with greater tumor shrinkage, suggesting expansion of preexisting clones contributed to response.

V is cut back by 3 bases and J by 6 bases, with 0 bases in the junction unmatched. CDR1 and CDR2 are read off the germline V gene (reference sequence) as MNHEY and SMNVEV. Spanning cysteine to phenylalanine, the CDR3 consists of 15 amino acids. Just CDR3 DNA is preserved here, 45 bases in frame from base 1. The V gene is TRBV27 and the J gene is TRBJ2-2; the junction holds 14 bases that match TRBD2. The receptor was isolated from a person between 35 and 79 years old with oral cavity squamous cell carcinoma. Sequenced here: tumor tissue, sampled after nivolumab (anti-PD-1) treatment. The CDR3 reads CASSLGLAGAGELFF. The sequenced DNA: TGTGCCAGCAGTTTGGGACTAGCGGGAGCCGGGGAGCTGTTTTTT.